This T cell receptor beta chain is drawn from a study of cytomegalovirus exposure and HLA in healthy donors. The primer mix had 60 Vbeta and 13 Jbeta primers. TCRdb keeps only in-frame clones here, not all; method: immunoSEQ multiplex PCR. The repertoire consists of under 200,000 clones, with around 80% occurring once and the leading ten covering about 1.7%. The length of the CDR3 is 15 residues. Germline lookup yields CDR1 MGHRA and CDR2 YSYEKL. Losses at the gene ends were 1 base for V and 4 bases for J; bases not matched to a gene: 4. The specimen sequenced was PBMCs. This chain joins TRBV4-1 and TRBJ1-2, with 9 positions matching TRBD1. This receptor was obtained from a woman aged 18 to 35 in good health and CMV-seronegative. CDR3 sequence: CASSQGGQGTYGYTF. The CDR3 DNA follows: TGCGCCAGCAGCCAAGGAGGACAGGGGACCTATGGCTACACCTTC.